Described below is a single T cell receptor beta chain sequence and its context. Its antigen is currently unknown. The sample belongs to a study of cytomegalovirus exposure and HLA in healthy donors. Assay: immunoSEQ multiplex PCR; the TCRdb copy retains only in-frame clones and omits some. The repertoire has under 100,000 clones, 85% to 95% of them found once; the top ten carry under 0.9%. Findings of the study overall: According to a subsequent analysis, TCR clusters identified in the first cohort showed a tendency to co-occur across the 100 to 150 validation repertoires. In vitro, three CMV-associated chains proved specific for CMV antigens.

There are 16 residues in the CDR3. Trimming took 3 bases from V and 6 from J; bases not matched to a gene: 7. Germline V gives CDR1 MDHEN, CDR2 SYDVKM. Separation from the approximately 710-subject first cohort characterized the roughly 130-subject validation cohort, to which the donors belonged. This clonotype was sampled from a woman aged 18-29 years in good health and CMV-seronegative. The chain couples TRBV28 to TRBJ2-2, with 10 positions matching TRBD2. Material: PBMCs. CDR3 coding DNA: TGTGCCAGCAGTTTTTGGAGCGGGAGGGCCCCCGGGGAGCTGTTTTTT. This codes for CASSFWSGRAPGELFF.